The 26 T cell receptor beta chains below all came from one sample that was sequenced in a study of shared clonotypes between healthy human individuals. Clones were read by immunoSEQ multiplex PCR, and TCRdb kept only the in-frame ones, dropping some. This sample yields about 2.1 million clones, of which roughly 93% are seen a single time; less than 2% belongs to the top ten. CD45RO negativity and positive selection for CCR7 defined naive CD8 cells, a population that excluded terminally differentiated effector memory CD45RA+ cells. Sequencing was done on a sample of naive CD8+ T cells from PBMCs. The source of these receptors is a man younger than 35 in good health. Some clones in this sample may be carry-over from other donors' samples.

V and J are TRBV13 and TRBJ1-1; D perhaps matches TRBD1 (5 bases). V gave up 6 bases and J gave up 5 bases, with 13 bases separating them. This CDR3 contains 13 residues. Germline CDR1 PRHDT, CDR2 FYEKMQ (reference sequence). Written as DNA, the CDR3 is TGTGCCAGCAGGCGAGGGGTCGGGACTGAAGCTTTCTTT. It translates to CASRRGVGTEAFF.

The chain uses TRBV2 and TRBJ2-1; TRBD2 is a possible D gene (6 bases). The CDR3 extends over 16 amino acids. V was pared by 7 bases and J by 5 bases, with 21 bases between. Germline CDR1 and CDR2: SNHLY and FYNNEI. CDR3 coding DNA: TGTGCCAGCACCCCCTTGGGGGGATTCGCGGACAATGAGCAGTTCTTC. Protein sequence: CASTPLGGFADNEQFF. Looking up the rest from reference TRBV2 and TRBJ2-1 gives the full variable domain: EPEVTQTPSHQVTQMGQEVILRCVPISNHLYFYWYRQILGQKVEFLVSFYNNEISEKSEIFDDQFSVERPDGSNFTLKIRSTKLEDSAMYFCASTPLGGFADNEQFFGPGTRLTVL.

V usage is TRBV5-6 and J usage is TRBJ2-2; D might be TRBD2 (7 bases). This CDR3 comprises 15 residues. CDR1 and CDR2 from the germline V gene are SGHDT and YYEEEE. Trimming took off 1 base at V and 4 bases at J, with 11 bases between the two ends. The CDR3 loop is CASSLRGAGTGELFF. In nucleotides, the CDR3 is TGTGCCAGCAGCTTGCGGGGGGCGGGCACCGGGGAGCTGTTTTTT.

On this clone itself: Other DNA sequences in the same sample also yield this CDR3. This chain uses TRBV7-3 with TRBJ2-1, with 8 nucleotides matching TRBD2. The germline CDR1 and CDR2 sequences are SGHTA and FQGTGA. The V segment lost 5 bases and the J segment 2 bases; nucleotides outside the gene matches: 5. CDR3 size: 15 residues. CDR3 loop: CASSLLAGAYNEQFF. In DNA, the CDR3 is TGTGCCAGCAGCCTCCTAGCGGGTGCCTACAATGAGCAGTTCTTC.

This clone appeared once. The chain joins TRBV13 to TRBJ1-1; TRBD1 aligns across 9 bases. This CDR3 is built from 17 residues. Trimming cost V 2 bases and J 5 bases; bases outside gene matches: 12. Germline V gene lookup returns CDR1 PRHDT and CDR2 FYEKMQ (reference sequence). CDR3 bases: TGTGCCAGCAGCTTAATCACAGGGGGCCTCCGTGAAACTGAAGCTTTCTTT. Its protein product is CASSLITGGLRETEAFF.

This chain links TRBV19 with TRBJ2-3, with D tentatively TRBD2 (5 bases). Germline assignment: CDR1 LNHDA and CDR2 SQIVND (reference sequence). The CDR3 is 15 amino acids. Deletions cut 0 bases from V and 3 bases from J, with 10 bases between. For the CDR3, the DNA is TGTGCCAGTAGTATAGACCTTAGCGCGACAGATACGCAGTATTTT. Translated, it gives CASSIDLSATDTQYF.

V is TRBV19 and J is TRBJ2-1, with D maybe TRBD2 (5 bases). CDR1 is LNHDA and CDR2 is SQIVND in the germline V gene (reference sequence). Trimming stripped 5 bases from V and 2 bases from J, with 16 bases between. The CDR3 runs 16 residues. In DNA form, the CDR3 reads TGTGCCAGTAGTCCCCGGGGAGCGAAACCCTACAATGAGCAGTTCTTC. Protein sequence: CASSPRGAKPYNEQFF.

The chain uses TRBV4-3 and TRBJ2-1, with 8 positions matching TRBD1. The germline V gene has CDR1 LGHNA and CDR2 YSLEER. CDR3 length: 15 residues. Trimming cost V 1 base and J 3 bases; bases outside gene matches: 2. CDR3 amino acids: CASSQGTGIYNEQFF. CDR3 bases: TGCGCCAGCAGCCAAGGGACAGGGATCTACAATGAGCAGTTCTTC.

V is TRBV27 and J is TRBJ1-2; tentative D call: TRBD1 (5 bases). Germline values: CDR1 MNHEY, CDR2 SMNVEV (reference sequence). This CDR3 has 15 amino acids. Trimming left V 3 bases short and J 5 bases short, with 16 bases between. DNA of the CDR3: TGTGCCAGCAGTTTGAGGAGGGGCGCGTCGTATGGCTACACCTTC. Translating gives CASSLRRGASYGYTF.

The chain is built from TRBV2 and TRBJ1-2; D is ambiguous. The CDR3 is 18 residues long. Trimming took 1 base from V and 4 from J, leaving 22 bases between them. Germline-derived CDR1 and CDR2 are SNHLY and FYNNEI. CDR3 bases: TGTGCCAGCAGTGAAGTGAAGGTCAGTCTGGGCTCCGGCTATGGCTACACCTTC. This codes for CASSEVKVSLGSGYGYTF.

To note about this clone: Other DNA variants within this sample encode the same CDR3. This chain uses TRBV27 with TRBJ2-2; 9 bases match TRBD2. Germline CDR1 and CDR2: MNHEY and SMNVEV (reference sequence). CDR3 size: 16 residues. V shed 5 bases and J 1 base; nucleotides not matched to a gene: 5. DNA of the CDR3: TGTGCCAGCAGTCCGTCTAGCGGGGAGAACACCGGGGAGCTGTTTTTT. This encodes CASSPSSGENTGELFF.

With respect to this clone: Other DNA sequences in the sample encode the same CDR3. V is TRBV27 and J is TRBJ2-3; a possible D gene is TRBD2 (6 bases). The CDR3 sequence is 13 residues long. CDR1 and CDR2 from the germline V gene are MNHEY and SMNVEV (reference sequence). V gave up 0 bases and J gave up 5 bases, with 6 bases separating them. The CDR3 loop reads CASSLSRGDTQYF. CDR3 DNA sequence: TGTGCCAGCAGTTTATCGCGGGGAGATACGCAGTATTTT.

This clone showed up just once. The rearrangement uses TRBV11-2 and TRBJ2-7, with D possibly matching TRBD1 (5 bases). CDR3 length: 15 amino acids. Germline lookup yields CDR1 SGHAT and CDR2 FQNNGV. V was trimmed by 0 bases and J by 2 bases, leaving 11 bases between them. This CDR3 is CASSLDIDSPYEQYF. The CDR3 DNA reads TGTGCCAGCAGCTTAGATATAGACAGTCCCTACGAGCAGTACTTC.

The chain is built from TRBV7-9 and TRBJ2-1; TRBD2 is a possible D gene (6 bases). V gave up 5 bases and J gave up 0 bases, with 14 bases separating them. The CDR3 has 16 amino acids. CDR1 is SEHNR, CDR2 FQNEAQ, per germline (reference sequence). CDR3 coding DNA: TGTGCCAGCAGCGCCTCTAGCGATAACTCCTACAATGAGCAGTTCTTC. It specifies CASSASSDNSYNEQFF.

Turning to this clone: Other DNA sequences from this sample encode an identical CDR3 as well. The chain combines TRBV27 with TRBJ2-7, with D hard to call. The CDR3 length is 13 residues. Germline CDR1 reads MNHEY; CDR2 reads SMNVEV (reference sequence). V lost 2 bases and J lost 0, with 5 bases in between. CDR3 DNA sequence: TGTGCCAGCAGTTTAGCAGACTCCTACGAGCAGTACTTC. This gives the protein CASSLADSYEQYF.

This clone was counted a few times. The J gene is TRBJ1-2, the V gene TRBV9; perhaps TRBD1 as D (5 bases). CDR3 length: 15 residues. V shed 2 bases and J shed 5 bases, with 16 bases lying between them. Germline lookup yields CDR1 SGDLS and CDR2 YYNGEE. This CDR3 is CASSVGTDPGYGYTF. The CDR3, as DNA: TGTGCCAGCAGCGTTGGGACTGACCCGGGATATGGCTACACCTTC.

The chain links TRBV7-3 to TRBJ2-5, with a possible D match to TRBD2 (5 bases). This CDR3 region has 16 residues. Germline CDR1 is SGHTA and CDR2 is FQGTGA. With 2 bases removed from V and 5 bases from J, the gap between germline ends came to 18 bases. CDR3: CASSLSAAGPGETQYF. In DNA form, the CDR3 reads TGTGCCAGCAGCTTATCGGCGGCGGGCCCGGGGGAGACCCAGTACTTC.

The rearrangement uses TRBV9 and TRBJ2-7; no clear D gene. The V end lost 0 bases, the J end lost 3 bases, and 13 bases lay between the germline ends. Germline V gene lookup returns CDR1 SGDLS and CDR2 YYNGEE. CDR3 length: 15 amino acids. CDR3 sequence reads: CASSVGLAENYEQYF. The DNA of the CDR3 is TGTGCCAGCAGCGTAGGGTTAGCAGAGAACTACGAGCAGTACTTC.

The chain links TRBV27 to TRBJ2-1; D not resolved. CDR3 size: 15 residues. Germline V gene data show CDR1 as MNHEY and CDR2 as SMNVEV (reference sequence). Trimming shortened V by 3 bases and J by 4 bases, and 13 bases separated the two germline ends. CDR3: CASSFSPRGYNEQFF. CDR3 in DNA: TGTGCCAGCAGTTTTTCCCCTCGAGGTTACAATGAGCAGTTCTTC.

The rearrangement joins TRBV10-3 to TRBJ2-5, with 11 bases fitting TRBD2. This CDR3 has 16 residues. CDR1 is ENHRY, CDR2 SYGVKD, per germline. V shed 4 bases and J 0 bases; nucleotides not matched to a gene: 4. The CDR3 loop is CAISGPGLADQETQYF. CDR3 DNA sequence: TGTGCCATCAGTGGTCCGGGACTAGCGGACCAAGAGACCCAGTACTTC.

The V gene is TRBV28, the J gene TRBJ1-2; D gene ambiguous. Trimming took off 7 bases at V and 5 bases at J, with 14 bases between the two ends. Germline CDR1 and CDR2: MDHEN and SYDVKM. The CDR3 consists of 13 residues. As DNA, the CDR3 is TGTGCCAGCAATAGGGCCCTCGGGTATGGCTACACCTTC. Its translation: CASNRALGYGYTF.

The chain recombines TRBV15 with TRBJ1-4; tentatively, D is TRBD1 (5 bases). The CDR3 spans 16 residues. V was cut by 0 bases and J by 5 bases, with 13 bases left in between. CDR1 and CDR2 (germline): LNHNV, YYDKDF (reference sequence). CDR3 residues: CATSRDSGTLNEKLFF. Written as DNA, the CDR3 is TGTGCCACCAGCAGAGATTCTGGGACTTTAAATGAAAAACTGTTTTTT.

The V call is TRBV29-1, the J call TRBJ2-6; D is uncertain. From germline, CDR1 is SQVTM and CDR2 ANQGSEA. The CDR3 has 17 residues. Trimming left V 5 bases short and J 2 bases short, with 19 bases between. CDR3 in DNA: TGCAGCGTTAGACTCAAGGACCGCCCGGCTGGGGCCAACGTCCTGACTTTC. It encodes CSVRLKDRPAGANVLTF.

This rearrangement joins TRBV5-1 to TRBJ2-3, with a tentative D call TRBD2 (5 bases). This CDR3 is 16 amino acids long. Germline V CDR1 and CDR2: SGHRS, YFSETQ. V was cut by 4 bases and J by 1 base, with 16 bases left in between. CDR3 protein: CASSPDFPGGTDTQYF. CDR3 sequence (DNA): TGCGCCAGCAGCCCGGACTTCCCCGGAGGCACAGATACGCAGTATTTT.

The CDR3 is CASSTGTPGAAFF. For the CDR3, the DNA is TGTGCCAGCAGTACCGGGACCCCAGGCGCAGCTTTCTTT. The rearrangement uses TRBV28 and TRBJ1-1; possibly TRBD1 for D (5 bases). The CDR3 extends over 13 amino acids. Looked up from germline, CDR1 is MDHEN and CDR2 is SYDVKM. V lost 5 bases to trimming and J lost 10 bases, with 17 bases between them.

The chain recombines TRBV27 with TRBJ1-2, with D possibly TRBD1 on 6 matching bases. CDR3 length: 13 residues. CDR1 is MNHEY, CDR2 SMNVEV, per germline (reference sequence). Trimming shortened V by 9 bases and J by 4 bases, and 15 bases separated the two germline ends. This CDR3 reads CASSRGFGYGYTF. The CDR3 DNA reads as TGTGCCAGTAGCAGGGGTTTCGGCTATGGCTACACCTTC.